This T cell receptor (beta chain) was retrieved from a study of T cells in Graves' hyperthyroidism and ophthalmopathy. Study-wide points: Before onset, by a median of 6.5 months, the model predicted ophthalmopathy. Most clonotypes that expanded in the thyroid above 0.001 also showed up in blood.

Hyperthyroidism had been newly diagnosed in patients aged 18 to 65, and its duration was under 2 months. From more than 9.5 ml of fresh peripheral blood, PBMCs were isolated. The germline gives CDR1 LNHDA, CDR2 SQIVND (reference sequence). This CDR3 region has 15 residues. V was clipped by 5 bases and J by 0 bases, with 14 bases between them. Regions amplified from RNA transcripts were the TCR beta CDR3 regions. HTBI primers were the set used in a first-round RT-PCR of the TCR CDR3. TCRdb reanalysed the multiplex PCR reads using MiXCR and keeps one entry per CDR3 protein. The sample includes approximately 400,000 distinct CDR3 sequences, approximately 13% of them seen just once. This clonotype was observed a handful of times. Its antigen is not identified.

The sequence was collected from a man younger than 45 with Graves' hyperthyroidism that later progressed to Graves' ophthalmopathy. The chain joins TRBV19 to TRBJ2-7; possible D gene TRBD1, 5 bases. The sequenced sample was blood. DNA for the CDR3: TGTGCCAGTAGTTTAACACACAGGAGCTCCTACGAGCAGTACTTC. Protein: CASSLTHRSSYEQYF. Variable domain in full (rest from reference TRBV19 and TRBJ2-7): DGGITQSPKYLFRKEGQNVTLSCEQNLNHDAMYWYRQDPGQGLRLIYYSQIVNDFQKGDIAEGYSVSREKKESFPLTVTSAQKNPTAFYLCASSLTHRSSYEQYFGPGTRLTVT.